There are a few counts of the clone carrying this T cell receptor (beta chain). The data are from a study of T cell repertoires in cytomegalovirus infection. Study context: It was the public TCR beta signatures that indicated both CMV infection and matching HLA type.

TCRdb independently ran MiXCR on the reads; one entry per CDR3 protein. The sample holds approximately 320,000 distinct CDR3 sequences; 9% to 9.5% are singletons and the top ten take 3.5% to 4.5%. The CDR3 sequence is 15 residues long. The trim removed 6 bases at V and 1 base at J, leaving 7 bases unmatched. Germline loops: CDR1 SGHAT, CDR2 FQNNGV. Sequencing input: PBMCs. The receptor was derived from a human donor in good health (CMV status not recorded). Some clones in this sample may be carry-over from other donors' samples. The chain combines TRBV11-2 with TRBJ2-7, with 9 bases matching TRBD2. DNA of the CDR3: TGTGCCAGCAGTCGAGTAGCGGGGGCTTCCTACGAGCAGTACTTC. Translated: CASSRVAGASYEQYF.